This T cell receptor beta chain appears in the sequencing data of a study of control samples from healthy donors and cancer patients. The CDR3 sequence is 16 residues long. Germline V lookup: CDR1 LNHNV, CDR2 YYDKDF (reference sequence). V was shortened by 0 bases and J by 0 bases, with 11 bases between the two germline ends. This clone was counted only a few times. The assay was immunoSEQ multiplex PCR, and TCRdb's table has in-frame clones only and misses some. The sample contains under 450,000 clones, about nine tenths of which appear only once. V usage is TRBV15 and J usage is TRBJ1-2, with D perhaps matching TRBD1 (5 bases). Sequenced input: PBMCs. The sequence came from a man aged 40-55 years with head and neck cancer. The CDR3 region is CATSRDVGEANYGYTF. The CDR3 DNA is TGTGCCACCAGCAGAGATGTGGGGGAGGCTAACTATGGCTACACCTTC.